Presented here are 3 T cell receptor beta chains from one specimen sequenced in a study of shared clonotypes between healthy human individuals. Generated by immunoSEQ multiplex PCR, the TCRdb table keeps only in-frame clones and is missing some. The sample lists over a million clones; 78% were seen once. Material for sequencing was memory CD4+ T cells from PBMCs. As to subset: CD45RA-negative fraction. The receptor set was obtained from a man aged 18 to 29 in good health. Some clones in this sample may be carry-over from other donors' samples.

The CDR3 here is CASSPRGTAEAFF. CDR3 bases: TGTGCCAGCAGCCCCCGGGGCACGGCTGAAGCTTTCTTT. The rearrangement joins TRBV14 to TRBJ1-1, with a possible D match to TRBD1 (5 bases). Trimming stripped 4 bases from V and 6 bases from J, with 12 bases between. This CDR3 is 13 amino acids long. Germline CDR1 and CDR2: SGHDN and FVKESK.

The chain carries TRBV4-1 and TRBJ2-7; D gene unclear. Germline CDR1 MGHRA, CDR2 YSYEKL. Trimming stripped 1 base from V and 2 bases from J, with 12 bases between. The CDR3 is made up of 15 amino acids. CDR3 sequence: CASSQGADNTYEQYF. The CDR3 DNA follows: TGCGCCAGCAGCCAAGGGGCAGATAATACCTACGAGCAGTACTTC.

The V call is TRBV7-2, the J call TRBJ2-3, with a weak D call TRBD2 (6 bases). This CDR3 region has 15 residues. V was clipped by 0 bases and J by 6 bases, with 13 bases between them. From germline, CDR1 is SGHTA and CDR2 FQGNSA. The CDR3 coding sequence is TGTGCCAGCAGCTTAGCCCGGGACTCCCAGGATACGCAGTATTTT. Translating gives CASSLARDSQDTQYF.